This T cell receptor (beta chain) appears in the sequencing data of a study of T cell responses to AZD1222 COVID-19 vaccine. Findings and limits, study-wide: Recipients of AZD1222 seropositive at baseline numbered only 6 or 7. Sampled repertoires all dated from after the peak T cell response.

The analysis combined second doses at about 4 or about 12 weeks. This table comes from immunoSEQ multiplex PCR, and its TCRdb copy is limited to in-frame clones, with some not included. The data contain 150,000 to 200,000 clones, 92% of them singletons. Only one count was recorded for this clone. Its antigen is unknown. The CDR3 loop spans 14 amino acids. Trimming pared 1 base from V and 8 bases from J, leaving 14 bases between. Germline V lookup: CDR1 LNHNV, CDR2 YYDKDF (reference sequence). The chain links TRBV15 to TRBJ1-2; D is perhaps TRBD1 (5 bases). Sequencing used peripheral blood, obtained 28 days after the second AZD1222 dose. The TCR was taken from an adult who received the AZD1222 COVID-19 vaccine. CDR3 sequence: CATSRATGLLGYTF. CDR3 sequence (DNA): TGTGCCACCAGCAGAGCTACAGGCCTCCTGGGCTACACCTTC.